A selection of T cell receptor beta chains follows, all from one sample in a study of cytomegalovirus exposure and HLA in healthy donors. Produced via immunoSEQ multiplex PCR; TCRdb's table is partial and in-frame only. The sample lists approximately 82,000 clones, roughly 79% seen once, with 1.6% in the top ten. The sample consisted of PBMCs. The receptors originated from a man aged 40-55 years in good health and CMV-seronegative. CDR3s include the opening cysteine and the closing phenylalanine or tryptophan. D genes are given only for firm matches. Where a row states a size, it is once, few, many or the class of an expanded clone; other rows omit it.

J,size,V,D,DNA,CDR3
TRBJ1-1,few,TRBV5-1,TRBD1,TGCGCCAGCAGCTTAACAGGGGGTGAAACTGAAGCTTTCTTT,CASSLTGGETEAFF
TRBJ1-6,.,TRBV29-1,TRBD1,TGCAGCGTGCGACAGGGTAGTAACAATTCACCCCTCCACTTT,CSVRQGSNNSPLHF
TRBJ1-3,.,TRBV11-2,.,TGTGCCAGCAGCCTACAGGGTTACGGAAACACCATATATTTT,CASSLQGYGNTIYF
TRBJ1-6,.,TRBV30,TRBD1,TGTGCCTGGAGTGTGGGACAGGGTAATTCACCCCTCCACTTT,CAWSVGQGNSPLHF
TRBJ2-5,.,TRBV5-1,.,TGCGCCAGCAGCTTGGCAAGTCCTCCGGGGAGACAAGAGACCCAGTACTTC,CASSLASPPGRQETQYF
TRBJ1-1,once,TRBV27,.,TGTGCCAGCAGTTTATCGGGGGGGCATTACACTGAAGCTTTCTTT,CASSLSGGHYTEAFF
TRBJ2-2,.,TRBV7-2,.,TGTGCCAGCGGCCCGGGACTCAGCGGGGAGCTGTTTTTT,CASGPGLSGELFF
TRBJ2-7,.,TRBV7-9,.,TGTGCCAGCAGCTTAGAAATGCGTAGTTACGAGCAGTACTTC,CASSLEMRSYEQYF
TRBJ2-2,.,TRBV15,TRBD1,TGTGCCACCGGGACAGGGGCAAGTCGCACCGGGGAGCTGTTTTTT,CATGTGASRTGELFF
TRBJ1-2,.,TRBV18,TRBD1,TGTGCCAGCTCACCGAACAGGGGGGACTATGGCTACACCTTC,CASSPNRGDYGYTF
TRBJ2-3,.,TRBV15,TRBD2,TGTGCCACGGGGGGGACGGCGGTATGGGGGGATACGCAGTATTTT,CATGGTAVWGDTQYF
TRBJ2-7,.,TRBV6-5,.,TGTGCCAGCAGTCTTAACAGGGTTACCTACGAGCAGTACTTC,CASSLNRVTYEQYF
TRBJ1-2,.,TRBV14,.,TGTGCCAGCAGCCAAGGGGCCGACAACCTTGGCTACACCTTC,CASSQGADNLGYTF
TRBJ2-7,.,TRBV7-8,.,TGTGCCAGCAGTACGACGAACAGGGTAGTCTCCTACGAGCAGTACTTC,CASSTTNRVVSYEQYF
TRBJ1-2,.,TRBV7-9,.,TGTGCCAGCAGCTTTGCCAGAGAGGATGGCTACACCTTC,CASSFAREDGYTF
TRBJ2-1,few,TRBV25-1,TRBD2,TGTGCCAGCACCGTAGCGGGAGGTTCCTACAATGAGCAGTTCTTC,CASTVAGGSYNEQFF
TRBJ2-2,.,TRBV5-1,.,TGCGCCAGCACCCCGGGGGGCAACACCGGGGAGCTGTTTTTT,CASTPGGNTGELFF
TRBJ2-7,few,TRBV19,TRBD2,TGTGCCAGTAGTGTTCGATCGGGACTAGCGGCCTACGAGCAGTACTTC,CASSVRSGLAAYEQYF
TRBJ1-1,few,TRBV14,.,TGTGCCAGCAGCCTGGACTGGAACACTGAAGCTTTCTTT,CASSLDWNTEAFF
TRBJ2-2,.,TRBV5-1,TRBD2,TGCGCCAGCAGTTCCCCTAGCGGGGCCACCGGGGAGCTGTTTTTT,CASSSPSGATGELFF
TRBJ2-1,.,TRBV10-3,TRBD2,TGTGCCATCAGTGGGGCGACTAGCGGGAGAGGGAACAATGAGCAGTTCTTC,CAISGATSGRGNNEQFF
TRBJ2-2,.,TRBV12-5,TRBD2,TGTGCTAGTGGTTTGGATCCGCGGACTAGCGGGAACACCTTCGGCGGGGAGCTGTTTTTT,CASGLDPRTSGNTFGGELFF
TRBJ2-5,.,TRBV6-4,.,TGTGCCAGCAGTGACAGACAGAAACCCACCCTCCAAGAGACCCAGTACTTC,CASSDRQKPTLQETQYF
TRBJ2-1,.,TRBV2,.,TGTGCCAGCAGAACCAAGCTGACAGGAGGTCACGAGCAGTTCTTC,CASRTKLTGGHEQFF
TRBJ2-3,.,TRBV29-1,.,TGCAGCGTTCCCAGGGGGGAGTATTCAGATACGCAGTATTTT,CSVPRGEYSDTQYF
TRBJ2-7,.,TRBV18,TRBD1,TGTGCCAGCTCACCCCAGACAGGGCACTCCTACGAGCAGTACTTC,CASSPQTGHSYEQYF
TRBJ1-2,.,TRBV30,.,TGTGCCTGGAGCGGGGGCTATGGCTACACCTTC,CAWSGGYGYTF
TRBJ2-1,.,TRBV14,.,TGTGCCAGCAGCCAAGATCAGGGATACAATGAGCAGTTCTTC,CASSQDQGYNEQFF
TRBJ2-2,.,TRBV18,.,TGTGCCAGCTCAACGCAGGCCACGAACACCGGGGAGCTGTTTTTT,CASSTQATNTGELFF
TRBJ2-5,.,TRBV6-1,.,TGTGCCAGCAGTGAAGTGGGCCGGGGAGAGACCCAGTACTTC,CASSEVGRGETQYF
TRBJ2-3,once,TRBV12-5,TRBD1,TGTGCTAGTGGTTTGGTACTGAGGACAGGACCTTTCGGAGGAACACAAGATACGCAGTATTTT,CASGLVLRTGPFGGTQDTQYF
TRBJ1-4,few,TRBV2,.,TGTGCCAGCGGAGTACCGGGATCCACAAATGAAAAACTGTTTTTT,CASGVPGSTNEKLFF
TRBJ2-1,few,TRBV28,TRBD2,TGTGCCAGCAGACCATATACTAGCGTACACAATGAGCAGTTCTTC,CASRPYTSVHNEQFF
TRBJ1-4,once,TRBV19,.,TGTGCCAGTAGTCTCCCTTCCCAGGGGAGTCCGAGGAGCGAACTAGGTGAAAAACTGTTTTTT,CASSLPSQGSPRSELGEKLFF
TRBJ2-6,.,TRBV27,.,TGTGCCAGCAGTGTCCTGGGCTCTGGGGCCAACGGCCTGACTTTC,CASSVLGSGANGLTF
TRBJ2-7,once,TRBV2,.,TGTGCCAGCAATACCCCGGGAGTGACGTACTACGAGCAGTACTTC,CASNTPGVTYYEQYF
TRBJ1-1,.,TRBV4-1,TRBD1,TGCGCCAGCAGCCGAGAACAGGGGATGAACACTGAAGCTTTCTTT,CASSREQGMNTEAFF
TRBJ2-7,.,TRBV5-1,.,TGCGCCAGCAGCTTGGACCCTACCGGGGAGCAGTACTTC,CASSLDPTGEQYF
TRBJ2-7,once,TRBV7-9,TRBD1,TGTGCCAGCAGCTACCAAGGGGGCCCTTACGAGCAGTACTTC,CASSYQGGPYEQYF
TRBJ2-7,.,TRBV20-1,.,TGCAGTGCAGGACTCTACTACGAGCAGTACTTC,CSAGLYYEQYF
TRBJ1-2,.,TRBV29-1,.,TGCAGCGTTGAAGGTGGGCTGGGAGCGGGCGGCTACACCTTC,CSVEGGLGAGGYTF
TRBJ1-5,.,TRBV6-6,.,TGTGCCAGCACGACATTAGATAGCAATCAGCCCCAGCATTTT,CASTTLDSNQPQHF
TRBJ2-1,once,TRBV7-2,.,TGTGCCAGCAGCTTAAACGGACAGACCTCCTACAATGAGCAGTTCTTC,CASSLNGQTSYNEQFF
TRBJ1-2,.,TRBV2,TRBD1,TGTGCCAGCAGGGGCCCGGACAGGGGGTACGGCTACACCTTC,CASRGPDRGYGYTF
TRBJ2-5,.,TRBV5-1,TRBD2,TGCGCCAGCAGCGTGACTAGCGGGGTCAGAGAGACCCAGTACTTC,CASSVTSGVRETQYF
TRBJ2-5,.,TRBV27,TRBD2,TGTGCCAGCAGTTTATCTCTAGCGGGAGGGAGGGAGCAGTACTTC,CASSLSLAGGREQYF
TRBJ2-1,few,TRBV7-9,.,TGTGCCAGCAGCTTAGAGAGGGGGAAGGTCAATGAGCAGTTCTTC,CASSLERGKVNEQFF
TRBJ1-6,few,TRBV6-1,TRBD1,TGTGCCAGCAGTGGGGACAGCGGTAATTCACCCCTCCACTTT,CASSGDSGNSPLHF
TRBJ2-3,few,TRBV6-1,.,TGTGCCAGCAGTGAAGGCGGTTCGTACACAGATACGCAGTATTTT,CASSEGGSYTDTQYF
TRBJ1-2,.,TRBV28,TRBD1,TGTGCCAGCAGTTGGGGACAGTCGATCTATGGCTACACCTTC,CASSWGQSIYGYTF
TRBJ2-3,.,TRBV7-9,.,TGTGCCAGCAGCCCCGAGAGGCTCACAGATACGCAGTATTTT,CASSPERLTDTQYF
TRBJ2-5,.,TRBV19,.,TGTGCCAGTAGTATTGAACTAGCTCGAGAGACCCAGTACTTC,CASSIELARETQYF
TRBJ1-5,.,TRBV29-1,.,TGCAGCGTTGTTTTTGGCCATAGCAATCAGCCCCAGCATTTT,CSVVFGHSNQPQHF
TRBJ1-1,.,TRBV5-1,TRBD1,TGCGCCAGCAGCTTGGCTAAGCCCGGGACAGGTGGCGAGGCTTTCTTT,CASSLAKPGTGGEAFF
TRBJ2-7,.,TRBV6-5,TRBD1,TGTGCCAGCAGTTACTCAAGGGGGCTGGGTGAGCAGTACTTC,CASSYSRGLGEQYF
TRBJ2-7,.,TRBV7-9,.,TGTGCCAGCAGCTTGGGGGAAGAATTGCAGGGGCTTTACTACGAGCAGTACTTC,CASSLGEELQGLYYEQYF